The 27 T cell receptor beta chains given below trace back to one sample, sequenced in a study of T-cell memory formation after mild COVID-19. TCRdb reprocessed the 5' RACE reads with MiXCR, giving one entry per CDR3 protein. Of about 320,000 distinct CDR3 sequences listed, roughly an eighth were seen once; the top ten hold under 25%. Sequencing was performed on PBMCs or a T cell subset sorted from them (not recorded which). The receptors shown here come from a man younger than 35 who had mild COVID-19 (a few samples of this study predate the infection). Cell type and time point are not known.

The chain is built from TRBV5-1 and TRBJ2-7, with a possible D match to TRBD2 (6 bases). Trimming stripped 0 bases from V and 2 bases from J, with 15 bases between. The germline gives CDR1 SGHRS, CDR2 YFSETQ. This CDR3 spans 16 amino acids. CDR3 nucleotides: TGCGCCAGCAGCTTGGGAGGTTCGGGGGTCCCCTACGAGCAGTACGTC. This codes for CASSLGGSGVPYEQYV.

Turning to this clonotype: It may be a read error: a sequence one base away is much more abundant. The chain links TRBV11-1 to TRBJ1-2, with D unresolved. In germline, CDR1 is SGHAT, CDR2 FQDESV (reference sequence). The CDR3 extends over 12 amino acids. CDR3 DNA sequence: TGTGCCAGAAGCTTATGGAGAGAGGGCTACACCTTC. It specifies CARSLWREGYTF.

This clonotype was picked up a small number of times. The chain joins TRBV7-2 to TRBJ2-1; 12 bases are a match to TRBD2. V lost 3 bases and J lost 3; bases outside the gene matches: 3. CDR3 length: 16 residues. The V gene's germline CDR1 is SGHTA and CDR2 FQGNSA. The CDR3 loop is CASSFLAGGLYNEQFF. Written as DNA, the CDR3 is TGTGCCAGCAGCTTCCTAGCGGGGGGGCTCTACAATGAGCAGTTCTTC. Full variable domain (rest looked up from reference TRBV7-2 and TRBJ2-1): GAGVSQSPSNKVTEKGKDVELRCDPISGHTALYWYRQSLGQGLEFLIYFQGNSAPDKSGLPSDRFSAERTGGSVSTLTIQRTQQEDSAVYLCASSFLAGGLYNEQFFGPGTRLTVL.

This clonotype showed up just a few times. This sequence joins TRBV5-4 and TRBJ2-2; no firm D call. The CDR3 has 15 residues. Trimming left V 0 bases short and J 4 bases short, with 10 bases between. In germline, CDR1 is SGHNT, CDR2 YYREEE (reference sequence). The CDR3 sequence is CASSLADCCTGELFF. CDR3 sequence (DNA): TGTGCCAGCAGCTTGGCCGATTGCTGCACCGGGGAGCTGTTTTTT.

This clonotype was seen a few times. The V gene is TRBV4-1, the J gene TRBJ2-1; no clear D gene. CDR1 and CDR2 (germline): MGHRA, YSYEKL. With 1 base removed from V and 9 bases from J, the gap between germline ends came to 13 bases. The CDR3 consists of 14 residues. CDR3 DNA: TGCGCCAGCAGCCAAGTCGGTGAGGTCCCTGAGCAGTTCTTC. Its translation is CASSQVGEVPEQFF.

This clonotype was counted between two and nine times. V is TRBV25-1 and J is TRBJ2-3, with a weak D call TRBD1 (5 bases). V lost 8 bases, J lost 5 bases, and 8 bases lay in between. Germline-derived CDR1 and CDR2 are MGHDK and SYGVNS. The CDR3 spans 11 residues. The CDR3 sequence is CASRQGDTQYF. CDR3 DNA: TGTGCCAGCCGCCAGGGAGATACGCAGTATTTT.

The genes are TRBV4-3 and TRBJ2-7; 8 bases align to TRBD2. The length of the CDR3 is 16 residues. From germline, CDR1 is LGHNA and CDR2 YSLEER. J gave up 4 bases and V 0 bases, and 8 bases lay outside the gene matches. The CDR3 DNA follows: TGCGCCAGCAGCCAAGAAGCCAGCGGGGGAGTGTACGAGCAGTACTTC. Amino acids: CASSQEASGGVYEQYF.

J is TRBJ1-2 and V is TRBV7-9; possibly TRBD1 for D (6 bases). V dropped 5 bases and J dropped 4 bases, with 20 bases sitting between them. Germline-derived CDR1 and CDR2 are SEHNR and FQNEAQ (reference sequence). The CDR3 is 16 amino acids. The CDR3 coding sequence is TGTGCCAGCAGCGCTAGCGCGGAGGGCAGGGGCTATGGCTACACCTTC. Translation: CASSASAEGRGYGYTF.

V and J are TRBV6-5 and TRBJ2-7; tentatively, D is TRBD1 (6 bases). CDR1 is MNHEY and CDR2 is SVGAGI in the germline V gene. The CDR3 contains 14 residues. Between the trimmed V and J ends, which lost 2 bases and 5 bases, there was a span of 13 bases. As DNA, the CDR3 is TGTGCCAGCAGTTACGCGGCAGGGGTTAACGAGCAGTACGTC. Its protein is CASSYAAGVNEQYV.

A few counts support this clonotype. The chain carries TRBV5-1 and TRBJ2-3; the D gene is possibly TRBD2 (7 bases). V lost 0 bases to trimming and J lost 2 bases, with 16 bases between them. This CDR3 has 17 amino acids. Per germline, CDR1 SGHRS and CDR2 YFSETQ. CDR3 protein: CASSLDGGRFFTDTQYF. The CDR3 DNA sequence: TGCGCCAGCAGCTTGGACGGGGGGCGCTTCTTCACAGATACGCAGTATTTT.

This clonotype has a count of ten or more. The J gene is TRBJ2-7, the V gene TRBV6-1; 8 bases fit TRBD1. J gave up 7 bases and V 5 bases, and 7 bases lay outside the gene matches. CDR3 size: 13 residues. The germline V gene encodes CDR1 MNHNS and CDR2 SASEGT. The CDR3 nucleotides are TGTGCCAGCAGTTCTACCGGGACAGGAGAGCAGTACTTC. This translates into CASSSTGTGEQYF.

For the CDR3, the DNA is TGCAGTGCTAGCCCGAGGACAGGCTATGAAGCTTTCTTT. It encodes CSASPRTGYEAFF. This rearrangement joins TRBV20-1 to TRBJ1-1; 7 bases align to TRBD1. V was clipped by 3 bases and J by 7 bases; unmatched bases: 8. The CDR3 is made up of 13 amino acids. Germline loops: CDR1 DFQATT, CDR2 SNEGSKA (reference sequence).

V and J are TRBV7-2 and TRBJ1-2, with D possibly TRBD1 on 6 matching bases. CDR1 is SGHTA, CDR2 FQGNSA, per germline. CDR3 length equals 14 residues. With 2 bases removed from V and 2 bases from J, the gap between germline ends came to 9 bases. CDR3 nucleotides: TGTGCCAGCAGCTTAATGGGGGCCAACTATGGCTACACCTTC. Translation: CASSLMGANYGYTF.

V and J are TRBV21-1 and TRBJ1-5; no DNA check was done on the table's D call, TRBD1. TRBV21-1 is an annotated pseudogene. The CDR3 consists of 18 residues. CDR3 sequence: CASSEKRRRGPGGPPQHF. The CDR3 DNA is TGTGCCAGCAGCGAAAAGCGGCGGAGGGGCCCAGGGGGTCCGCCCCAGCATTTT.

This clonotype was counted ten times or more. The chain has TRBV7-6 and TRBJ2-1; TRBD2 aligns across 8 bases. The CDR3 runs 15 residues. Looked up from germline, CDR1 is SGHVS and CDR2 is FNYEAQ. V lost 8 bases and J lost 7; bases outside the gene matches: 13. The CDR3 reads CASARRHSGANEQFF. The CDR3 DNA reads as TGTGCCAGCGCCCGGAGACATAGCGGGGCTAATGAGCAGTTCTTC.

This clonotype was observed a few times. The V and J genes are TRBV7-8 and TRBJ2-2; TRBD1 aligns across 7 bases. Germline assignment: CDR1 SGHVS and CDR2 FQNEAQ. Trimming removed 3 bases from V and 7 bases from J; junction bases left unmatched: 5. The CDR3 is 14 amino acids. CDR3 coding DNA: TGTGCCAGCAGCTTCAACAGGGGTTACGGGGAGCTGTTTTTT. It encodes CASSFNRGYGELFF.

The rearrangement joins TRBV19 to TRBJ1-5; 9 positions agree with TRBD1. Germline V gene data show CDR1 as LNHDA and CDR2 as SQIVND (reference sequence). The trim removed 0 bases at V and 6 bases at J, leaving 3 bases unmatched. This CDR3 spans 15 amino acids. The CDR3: CASSIDHRGRQPQHF. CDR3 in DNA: TGTGCCAGTAGTATAGACCACAGGGGGCGTCAGCCCCAGCATTTT.

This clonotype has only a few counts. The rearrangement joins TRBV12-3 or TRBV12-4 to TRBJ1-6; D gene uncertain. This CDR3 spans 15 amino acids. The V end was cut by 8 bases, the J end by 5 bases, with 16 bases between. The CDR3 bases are TGTGCCAGCCGACGTGCAGTTAGTAATAATTCACCCCTCCACTTT. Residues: CASRRAVSNNSPLHF.

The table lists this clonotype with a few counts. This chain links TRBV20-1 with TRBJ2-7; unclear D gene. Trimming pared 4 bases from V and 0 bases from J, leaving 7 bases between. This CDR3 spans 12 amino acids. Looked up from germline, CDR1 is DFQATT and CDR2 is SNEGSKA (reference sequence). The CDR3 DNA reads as TGCAGTGCTAAAGGTTCCTCCTACGAGCAGTACGTC. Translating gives CSAKGSSYEQYV.

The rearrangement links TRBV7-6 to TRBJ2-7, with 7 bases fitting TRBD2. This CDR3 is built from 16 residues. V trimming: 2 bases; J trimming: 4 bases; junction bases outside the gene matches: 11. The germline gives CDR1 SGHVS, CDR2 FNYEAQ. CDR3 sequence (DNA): TGTGCCAGCAGCTTATCGGGGGGTAGGGCTATGTACGAGCAGTACTTC. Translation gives CASSLSGGRAMYEQYF.

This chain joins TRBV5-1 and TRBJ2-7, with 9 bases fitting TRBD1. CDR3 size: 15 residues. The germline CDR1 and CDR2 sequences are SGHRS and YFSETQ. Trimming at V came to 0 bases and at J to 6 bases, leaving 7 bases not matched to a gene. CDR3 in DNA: TGCGCCAGCAGCTTGGTCGTGGGACAGGGAGGCGAGCAGTACTTC. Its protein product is CASSLVVGQGGEQYF.

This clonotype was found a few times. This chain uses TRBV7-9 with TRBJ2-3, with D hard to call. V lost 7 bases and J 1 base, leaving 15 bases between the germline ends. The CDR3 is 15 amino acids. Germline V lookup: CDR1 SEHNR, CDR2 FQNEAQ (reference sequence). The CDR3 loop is CASINHGGGTDTQYF. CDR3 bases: TGTGCCAGCATCAACCACGGTGGGGGCACAGATACGCAGTATTTT.

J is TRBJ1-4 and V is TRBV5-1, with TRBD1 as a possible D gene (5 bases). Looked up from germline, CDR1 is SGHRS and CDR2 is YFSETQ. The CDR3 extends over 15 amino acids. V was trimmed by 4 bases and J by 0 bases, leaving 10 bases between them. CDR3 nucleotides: TGCGCCAGCAGCCTCGGACACCCAACTAATGAAAAACTGTTTTTT. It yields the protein CASSLGHPTNEKLFF. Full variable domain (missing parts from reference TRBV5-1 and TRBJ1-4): KAGVTQTPRYLIKTRGQQVTLSCSPISGHRSVSWYQQTPGQGLQFLFEYFSETQRNKGNFPGRFSGRQFSNSRSEMNVSTLELGDSALYLCASSLGHPTNEKLFFGSGTQLSVL.

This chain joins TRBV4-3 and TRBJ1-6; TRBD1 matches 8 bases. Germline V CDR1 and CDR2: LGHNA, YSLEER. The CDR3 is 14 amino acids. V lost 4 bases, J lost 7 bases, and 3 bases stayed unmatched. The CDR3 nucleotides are TGCGCCAGCAGCCTGGACAGGGCAAATTCACCCCTCCACTTT. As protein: CASSLDRANSPLHF.

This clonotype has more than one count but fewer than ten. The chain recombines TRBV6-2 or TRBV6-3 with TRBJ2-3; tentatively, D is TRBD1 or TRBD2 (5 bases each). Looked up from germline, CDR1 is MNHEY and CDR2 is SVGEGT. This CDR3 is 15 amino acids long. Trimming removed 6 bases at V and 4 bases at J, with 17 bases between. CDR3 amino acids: CASSHRGTESDTQYF. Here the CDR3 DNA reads TGTGCCAGCAGCCATCGAGGGACGGAATCAGATACGCAGTATTTT.

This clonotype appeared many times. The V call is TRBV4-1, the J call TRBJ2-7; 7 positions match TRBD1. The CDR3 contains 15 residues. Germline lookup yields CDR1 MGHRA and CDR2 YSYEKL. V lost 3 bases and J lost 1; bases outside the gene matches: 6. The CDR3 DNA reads TGCGCCAGCAGCCATGGGGACAGTAAATCCTACGAGCAGTACTTC. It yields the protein CASSHGDSKSYEQYF.

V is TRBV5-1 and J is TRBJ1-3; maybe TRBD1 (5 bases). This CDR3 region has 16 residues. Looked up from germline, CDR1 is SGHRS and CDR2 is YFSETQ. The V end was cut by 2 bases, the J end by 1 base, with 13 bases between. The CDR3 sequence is CASSLKGTDSGNTIYF. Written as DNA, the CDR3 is TGCGCCAGCAGCTTAAAGGGGACCGATTCTGGAAACACCATATATTTT.